This T cell receptor (beta chain) was identified during a study of blood T cell repertoires in COVID-19. Overall study: Samples taken during acute and convalescent COVID-19 were collected in the United States, Italy and Spain. In each case, the material was cDNA or gDNA derived from T cells, B-cell-depleted T cells, or PBMCs.

This clone was counted only a few times. In the original workflow: Nucleated cell counts were estimated from reference gene primer amplification. TCRdb keeps only in-frame clones here, not all; method: immunoSEQ multiplex PCR. V, J and clone size reflect that table, while D and trimming were determined from the DNA. The sample includes more than 90,000 clones, over 80% of them seen just once. CDR1 and CDR2 (germline): ENHRY, SYGVKD. V lost 8 bases, J lost 7 bases, and 12 bases lay in between. The CDR3 contains 13 residues. The V and J genes are TRBV10-3 and TRBJ1-6, with D unresolved. What was sequenced was peripheral blood. The sequence derives from a middle-aged man with acute or convalescent COVID-19. This chain's CDR3 is CAIRGETNSPLHF. The CDR3 DNA follows: TGTGCCATCCGCGGGGAAACCAATTCACCCCTCCACTTT.